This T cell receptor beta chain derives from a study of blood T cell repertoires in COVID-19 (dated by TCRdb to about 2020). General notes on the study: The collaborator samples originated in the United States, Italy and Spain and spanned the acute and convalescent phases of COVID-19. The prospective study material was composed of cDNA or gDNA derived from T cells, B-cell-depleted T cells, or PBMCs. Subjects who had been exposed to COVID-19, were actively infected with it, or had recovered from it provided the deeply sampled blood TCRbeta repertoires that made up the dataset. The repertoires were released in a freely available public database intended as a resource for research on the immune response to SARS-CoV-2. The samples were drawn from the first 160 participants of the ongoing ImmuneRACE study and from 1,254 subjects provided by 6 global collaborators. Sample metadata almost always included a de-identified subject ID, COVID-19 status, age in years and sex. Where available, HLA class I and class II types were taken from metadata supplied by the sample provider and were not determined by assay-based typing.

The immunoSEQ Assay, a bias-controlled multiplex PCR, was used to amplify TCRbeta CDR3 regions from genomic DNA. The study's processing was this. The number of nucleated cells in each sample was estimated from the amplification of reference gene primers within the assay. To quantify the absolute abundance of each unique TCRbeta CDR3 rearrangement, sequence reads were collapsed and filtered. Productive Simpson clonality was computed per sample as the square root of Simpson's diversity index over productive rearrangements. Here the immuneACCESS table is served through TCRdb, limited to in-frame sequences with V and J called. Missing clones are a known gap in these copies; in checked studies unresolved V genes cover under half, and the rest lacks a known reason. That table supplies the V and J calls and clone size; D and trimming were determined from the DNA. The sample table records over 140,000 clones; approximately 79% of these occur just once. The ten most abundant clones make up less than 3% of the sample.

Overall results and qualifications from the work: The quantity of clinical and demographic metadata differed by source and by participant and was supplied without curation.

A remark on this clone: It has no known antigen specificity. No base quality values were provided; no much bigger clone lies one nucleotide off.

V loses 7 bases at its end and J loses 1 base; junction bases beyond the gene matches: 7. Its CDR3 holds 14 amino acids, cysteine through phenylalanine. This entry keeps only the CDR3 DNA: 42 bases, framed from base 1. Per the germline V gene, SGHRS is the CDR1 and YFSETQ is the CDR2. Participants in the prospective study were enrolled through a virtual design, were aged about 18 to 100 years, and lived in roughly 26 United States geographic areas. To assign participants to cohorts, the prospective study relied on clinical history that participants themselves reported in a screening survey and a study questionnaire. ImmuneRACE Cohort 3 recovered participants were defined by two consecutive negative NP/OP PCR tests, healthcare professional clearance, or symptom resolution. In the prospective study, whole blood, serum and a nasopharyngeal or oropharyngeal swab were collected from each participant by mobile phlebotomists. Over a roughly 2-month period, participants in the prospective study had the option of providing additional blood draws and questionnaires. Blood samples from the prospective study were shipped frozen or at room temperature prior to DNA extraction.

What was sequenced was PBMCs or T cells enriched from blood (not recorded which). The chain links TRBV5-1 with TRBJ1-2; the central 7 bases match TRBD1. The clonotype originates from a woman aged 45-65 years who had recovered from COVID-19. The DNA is TGCGCCAGCGGCCCACAGGGGATTAACTATGGCTACACCTTC. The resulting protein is CASGPQGINYGYTF.